This entry lists 32 T cell receptor beta chains sequenced from one sample in a study of cytomegalovirus exposure and HLA in healthy donors (dated by TCRdb to about 2017). To prepare the library, the immunoSEQ multiplex PCR assay was applied. For the multiplex PCR, a mixture combining 60 forward primers for TCR Vbeta segments and 13 reverse primers for TCR Jbeta segments was used. TCRdb obtained this table from immuneACCESS and retained in-frame rearrangements with V and J assigned. These tables miss some clones; where compared with another copy, unresolved V genes account for less than half of the shortfall, and the remainder is unexplained. The sample table records about 180,000 clones; just over 75% of these occur just once. Roughly 3.5% of the sample comes from the top ten. Sequencing was done on a sample of PBMCs. Source of these receptors: a woman in her fifties or sixties in good health and CMV-seropositive.

The chain employs TRBV19 and TRBJ2-1; 13 positions match TRBD2. This CDR3 spans 15 amino acids. The germline V gene has CDR1 LNHDA and CDR2 SQIVND (reference sequence). With V trimmed by 3 bases and J by 9 bases, 5 bases remained unmatched. The CDR3 region is CASSMRTSGRPEQFF. Here the CDR3 DNA reads TGTGCCAGTAGTATGAGGACTAGCGGGAGACCTGAGCAGTTCTTC.

This chain joins TRBV2 and TRBJ1-4, with TRBD1 matching over 9 bases. In germline, CDR1 is SNHLY, CDR2 FYNNEI. The CDR3 totals 14 residues. V was pared by 6 bases and J by 10 bases, with 9 bases of the junction left unmatched. CDR3 residues: CASRWTGAGGKLFF. In nucleotides, the CDR3 is TGTGCCAGCAGATGGACAGGGGCAGGTGGAAAACTGTTTTTT.

With respect to this clone: The sample holds other DNA sequences that translate to the same CDR3. The chain combines TRBV5-1 with TRBJ2-7; TRBD2 agrees at 9 bases. Germline V lookup: CDR1 SGHRS, CDR2 YFSETQ. The CDR3 has 15 amino acids. With V trimmed by 1 base and J by 1 base, 3 bases remained unmatched. The chain's CDR3 is CASSLTLAGSYEQYF. For the CDR3, the DNA is TGCGCCAGCAGCTTGACTCTAGCGGGGTCCTACGAGCAGTACTTC.

For the CDR3, the DNA is TGTGCCAGCAGTGAACGGAGCGGGAGGGCCGCGAATGAGCAGTTCTTC. Protein product: CASSERSGRAANEQFF. This chain links TRBV2 with TRBJ2-1; TRBD2 matches 10 bases. The CDR3 has 16 residues. The germline V gene has CDR1 SNHLY and CDR2 FYNNEI. V lost 2 bases, J lost 7 bases, and 8 bases stayed unmatched.

The count of this clone is one. The chain employs TRBV6-5 and TRBJ2-5; D is possibly TRBD2 (5 bases). Germline assignment: CDR1 MNHEY and CDR2 SVGAGI. Trimming pared 5 bases from V and 2 bases from J, leaving 15 bases between. The CDR3 spans 15 residues. CDR3 amino acids: CASSSTRTPQETQYF. The CDR3 nucleotides are TGTGCCAGCAGTAGCACACGGACTCCGCAAGAGACCCAGTACTTC.

This clone was picked up one time. This chain links TRBV28 with TRBJ1-4; no firm D call. Trimming shortened V by 7 bases and J by 3 bases, and 15 bases separated the two germline ends. Germline values: CDR1 MDHEN, CDR2 SYDVKM. The CDR3 totals 15 residues. The CDR3 sequence: CASIPRRVANEKLFF. CDR3 in DNA: TGTGCCAGCATTCCGCGGAGGGTTGCTAATGAAAAACTGTTTTTT.

This rearrangement joins TRBV2 to TRBJ2-7; D is possibly TRBD2 (5 bases). The CDR3 runs 16 residues. Looked up from germline, CDR1 is SNHLY and CDR2 is FYNNEI. The V end was cut by 1 base, the J end by 4 bases, with 17 bases between. CDR3 in amino acids: CASSEEWASSGYEQYF. CDR3 DNA sequence: TGTGCCAGCAGTGAAGAGTGGGCTAGCTCGGGTTACGAGCAGTACTTC.

The chain employs TRBV18 and TRBJ1-1; 7 nucleotides match TRBD1. The CDR3 sequence is 16 residues long. Germline V CDR1 and CDR2: KGHSH, LQKENI. V gave up 7 bases and J gave up 3 bases; unmatched junction bases: 14. This CDR3 is CASCRNLGQIYTEAFF. CDR3 nucleotides: TGTGCCAGCTGCAGAAACCTGGGACAGATTTACACTGAAGCTTTCTTT.

The chain carries TRBV7-2 and TRBJ1-5; 7 nucleotides agree with TRBD1. This CDR3 is built from 15 residues. CDR1 and CDR2 from the germline V gene are SGHTA and FQGNSA. J lost 5 bases, V lost 5 bases, and 9 bases had no gene match. CDR3 protein: CASSVTQGSHQPQHF. As DNA, the CDR3 is TGTGCCAGCAGCGTAACACAGGGGTCCCATCAGCCCCAGCATTTT.

The CDR3 loop is CASSDGLAGYNEQFF. DNA of the CDR3: TGTGCCAGCAGTGACGGACTAGCGGGTTACAATGAGCAGTTCTTC. The chain combines TRBV6-1 with TRBJ2-1; TRBD2 matches at 11 bases. Germline V lookup: CDR1 MNHNS, CDR2 SASEGT. The V gene end was trimmed by 3 bases and the J gene end by 4 bases; junction bases not matched to a gene: 2. This CDR3 spans 15 amino acids.

The chain has TRBV6-6 and TRBJ1-2; possible D gene TRBD1, 5 bases. Trimming took 2 bases from V and 2 from J, leaving 12 bases between them. Germline V gives CDR1 MNHNY, CDR2 SVGAGI (reference sequence). The CDR3 runs 15 residues. The chain's CDR3 is CASSYAARVNYGYTF. Here the CDR3 DNA reads TGTGCCAGCAGTTACGCGGCCAGGGTGAACTATGGCTACACCTTC.

This chain uses TRBV19 with TRBJ1-4; 7 bases line up with TRBD1. The CDR3 has 14 amino acids. V lost 10 bases, J lost 11 bases, and 16 bases stayed unmatched. The germline V gene has CDR1 LNHDA and CDR2 SQIVND (reference sequence). The CDR3 loop reads CATQGRDSAEKLFF. Written as DNA, the CDR3 is TGTGCCACACAAGGCCGGGACAGTGCGGAGAAACTGTTTTTT.

J is TRBJ1-1 and V is TRBV30; 8 nucleotides agree with TRBD1. The CDR3 has 14 amino acids. The germline CDR1 and CDR2 sequences are GTSNPN and SVGIG (reference sequence). V was clipped by 1 base and J by 1 base; unmatched bases: 2. The CDR3 loop is CAWSGGTGNTEAFF. As DNA, the CDR3 is TGTGCCTGGAGTGGGGGGACAGGGAACACTGAAGCTTTCTTT.

This clone was counted a few times. V is TRBV6-4 and J is TRBJ2-3, with 14 bases matching TRBD2. The V gene end was trimmed by 5 bases and the J gene end by 0 bases; junction bases not matched to a gene: 7. This CDR3 is 18 amino acids long. The germline gives CDR1 MRHNA, CDR2 SNTAGT. The CDR3 DNA is TGTGCCAGCAGTACCGGACTAGCGGGGGGACCTAGCACAGATACGCAGTATTTT. Amino acids: CASSTGLAGGPSTDTQYF.

The V call is TRBV6-1, the J call TRBJ2-3; 7 bases are a match to TRBD2. J was trimmed by 1 base and V by 7 bases; bases with no gene match: 2. Per germline, CDR1 MNHNS and CDR2 SASEGT. The CDR3 loop spans 13 amino acids. CDR3 DNA: TGTGCCAGCAACGCGGGGGGCACAGATACGCAGTATTTT. Translated: CASNAGGTDTQYF.

The rearrangement links TRBV6-6 to TRBJ2-1; 8 bases agree with TRBD1. The CDR3 sequence is 12 residues long. Losses at the gene ends were 5 bases for V and 12 bases for J; bases not matched to a gene: 6. The germline V gene has CDR1 MNHNY and CDR2 SVGAGI (reference sequence). CDR3 sequence (DNA): TGTGCCAGCAGTCTCGGGACAGGCGTGCAGTTCTTC. It codes for CASSLGTGVQFF.

The chain combines TRBV2 with TRBJ1-1; D uncertain. Between the trimmed V and J ends, which lost 3 bases and 2 bases, there was a span of 10 bases. Looked up from germline, CDR1 is SNHLY and CDR2 is FYNNEI. The CDR3 runs 14 residues. CDR3 loop: CASSEAGFNTEAFF. CDR3 nucleotide sequence: TGTGCCAGCAGTGAGGCGGGGTTCAACACTGAAGCTTTCTTT.

The rearrangement uses TRBV4-3 and TRBJ1-1; D ambiguous. The CDR3 runs 14 residues. Between the trimmed V and J ends, which lost 0 bases and 4 bases, there was a span of 9 bases. The germline V gene has CDR1 LGHNA and CDR2 YSLEER. The CDR3: CASSQEMAGTEAFF. In DNA, the CDR3 is TGCGCCAGCAGCCAAGAAATGGCAGGCACTGAAGCTTTCTTT.

This clone was counted once. V is TRBV7-6 and J is TRBJ1-1; D might be TRBD1 (5 bases). The CDR3 covers 13 residues. The V and J ends lost 3 bases and 4 bases respectively, with 9 bases between them. In germline, CDR1 is SGHVS, CDR2 FNYEAQ. CDR3 in amino acids: CASSLQGGTEAFF. As DNA, the CDR3 is TGTGCCAGCAGCTTGCAGGGAGGCACTGAAGCTTTCTTT.

The rearrangement uses TRBV7-2 and TRBJ2-7, with a tentative D call TRBD2 (5 bases). Trimming took off 2 bases at V and 5 bases at J, with 13 bases between the two ends. CDR1 SGHTA and CDR2 FQGNSA come from the germline V gene. The CDR3 runs 14 residues. In DNA, the CDR3 is TGTGCCAGCAGCTTAACGGCAGTGAGGGACGAGCAGTACTTC. This encodes CASSLTAVRDEQYF.

The rearrangement links TRBV7-3 to TRBJ2-3, with D hard to call. The CDR3 length is 13 residues. V was trimmed by 4 bases and J by 6 bases, leaving 11 bases between them. CDR1 and CDR2 (germline): SGHTA, FQGTGA. The CDR3 DNA reads TGTGCCAGCAGCTCCCTAAAGTCGGATACGCAGTATTTT. Residues: CASSSLKSDTQYF.

This clone was observed a single time. The same CDR3 arises from other DNA sequences in this sample as well. The chain employs TRBV5-6 and TRBJ2-3; D is unclear. V lost 4 bases, J lost 3 bases, and 6 bases lay in between. The CDR3 is 12 amino acids. Germline CDR1 is SGHDT and CDR2 is YYEEEE. CDR3 DNA sequence: TGTGCCAGCAGCCCAGGAACAGATACGCAGTATTTT. This encodes CASSPGTDTQYF.

The chain couples TRBV7-3 to TRBJ2-1; 8 nucleotides align to TRBD1. Trimming removed 0 bases from V and 8 bases from J; junction bases left unmatched: 3. Germline V CDR1 and CDR2: SGHTA, FQGTGA. The CDR3 sequence is 14 residues long. DNA for the CDR3: TGTGCCAGCAGCTTAACTCAGGGGGCCCATGAGCAGTTCTTC. Encoded protein: CASSLTQGAHEQFF.

V gene TRBV7-2 combines with J gene TRBJ2-1, with D tentatively TRBD2 (6 bases). Per the germline V gene, CDR1 is SGHTA and CDR2 is FQGNSA. The germline V and J ends were trimmed by 5 bases and 9 bases, with 11 bases remaining between them. There are 12 residues in the CDR3. Written as DNA, the CDR3 is TGTGCCAGCAGCCTTAGCGGACGTGAGCAGTTCTTC. This codes for CASSLSGREQFF.

This sequence joins TRBV5-3 and TRBJ2-1, with D possibly being TRBD2 (6 bases). TRBV5-3 is labeled an ORF, and its function is uncertain. The CDR3 is made up of 15 amino acids. V was shortened by 6 bases and J by 0 bases, with 13 bases between the two germline ends. CDR3 amino acids: CARTPWRGSYNEQFF. The DNA for the CDR3 is TGTGCCAGAACCCCATGGCGGGGCTCCTACAATGAGCAGTTCTTC.

The table lists this clone with a count of one. The chain combines TRBV4-3 with TRBJ1-3; D uncertain. With 4 bases removed from V and 0 bases from J, the gap between germline ends came to 16 bases. This CDR3 contains 17 residues. From germline, CDR1 is LGHNA and CDR2 YSLEER. CDR3 in DNA: TGCGCCAGCAGCCCGCAAGCCCCTTCCCCCTCTGGAAACACCATATATTTT. It encodes CASSPQAPSPSGNTIYF.

This chain uses TRBV11-1 with TRBJ2-1, with 16 bases aligning to TRBD2. CDR1 SGHAT and CDR2 FQDESV come from the germline V gene (reference sequence). After removal of 5 bases from V and 9 bases from J, the junction contained 4 bases not matched to a gene. The CDR3 contains 15 residues. The CDR3, as DNA: TGTGCCAGCAGCCCGGGACTAGCGGGAGGGGTTGAGCAGTTCTTC. Its translation is CASSPGLAGGVEQFF. The variable domain in full, with the rest retrieved from reference TRBV11-1 and TRBJ2-1, is EAEVAQSPRYKITEKSQAVAFWCDPISGHATLYWYRQILGQGPELLVQFQDESVVDDSQLPKDRFSAERLKGVDSTLKIQPAELGDSAMYLCASSPGLAGGVEQFFGPGTRLTVL.

This chain links TRBV28 with TRBJ1-2, with TRBD1 matching 7 bases. V was clipped by 8 bases and J by 0 bases; unmatched bases: 9. The germline V gene encodes CDR1 MDHEN and CDR2 SYDVKM. CDR3 length equals 15 residues. CDR3 protein: CASAQSGTANYGYTF. The CDR3 DNA follows: TGTGCCAGCGCTCAATCCGGGACAGCTAACTATGGCTACACCTTC.

The V call is TRBV15, the J call TRBJ2-1; D unclear. The CDR3 extends over 11 amino acids. From germline, CDR1 is LNHNV and CDR2 YYDKDF (reference sequence). Trimming cost V 0 bases and J 10 bases, with 4 bases left between them. The CDR3 nucleotides read TGTGCCACCAGCAGAGACGTAGAGCAGTTCTTC. The encoded protein is CATSRDVEQFF. The variable domain in full, with the rest retrieved from reference TRBV15 and TRBJ2-1, is DAMVIQNPRYQVTQFGKPVTLSCSQTLNHNVMYWYQQKSSQAPKLLFHYYDKDFNNEADTPDNFQSRRPNTSFCFLDIRSPGLGDTAMYLCATSRDVEQFFGPGTRLTVL.

The chain has TRBV29-1 and TRBJ2-2; D perhaps matches TRBD2 (6 bases). This CDR3 contains 13 residues. The V and J ends lost 7 bases and 5 bases respectively, with 14 bases between them. Germline V CDR1 and CDR2: SQVTM, ANQGSEA. For the CDR3, the DNA is TGCAGCGCCGTCGAAGGGAGGACCGGGGAGCTGTTTTTT. This codes for CSAVEGRTGELFF.

This rearrangement joins TRBV7-9 to TRBJ2-7; 8 bases fit TRBD2. The germline CDR1 and CDR2 sequences are SEHNR and FQNEAQ (reference sequence). The V segment lost 7 bases and the J segment 3 bases; nucleotides outside the gene matches: 5. The CDR3 runs to 13 residues. For the CDR3, the DNA is TGTGCCAGCAACGGACTAGCAGGCTACGAGCAGTACTTC. Its translation: CASNGLAGYEQYF.

The J gene is TRBJ1-4, the V gene TRBV27; tentatively, D is TRBD1 (5 bases). The CDR3 runs 15 residues. With 6 bases removed from V and 4 bases from J, the gap between germline ends came to 15 bases. Germline CDR1 reads MNHEY; CDR2 reads SMNVEV (reference sequence). The CDR3 reads CASSPAGTVNEKLFF. The CDR3 DNA follows: TGTGCCAGCAGCCCTGCGGGGACCGTTAATGAAAAACTGTTTTTT.